This TCR beta chain derives from a study of cytomegalovirus exposure and HLA in healthy donors. Whole-study findings and limits: When analyzed later, a missense DCLRE1C variant was found to be linked to TCR beta V- and J-gene trimming. For most TCR beta V segments, an earlier analysis put the productive rate at about 87% or about 30% of the time. As was reported, the classifier diagnosed cytomegalovirus status with high specificity and sensitivity. The study designated around 150 TCR beta chains cytomegalovirus-associated.

V gave up 0 bases and J gave up 2 bases, with 10 bases separating them. Germline assignment: CDR1 SGHTA and CDR2 FQGNSA. CDR3 length: 15 residues. The PCR made use of 60 Vbeta and 13 Jbeta primers. The repertoire was sequenced with immunoSEQ multiplex PCR; TCRdb's copy has only in-frame clones and lacks some. The profile covers about 130,000 clones, with around three quarters appearing a single time and approximately 6.2% taken by the ten largest. This clone is deemed medium-sized. The antigen is not known. The chain carries TRBV7-2 and TRBJ1-1; no clear D. The TCR sequence derives from a man aged 40-49 years in good health and CMV-seropositive. Sequenced material: PBMCs. CDR3 DNA: TGTGCCAGCAGCTTAGCGCAGTCTTACAACACTGAAGCTTTCTTT. Amino acid sequence: CASSLAQSYNTEAFF.